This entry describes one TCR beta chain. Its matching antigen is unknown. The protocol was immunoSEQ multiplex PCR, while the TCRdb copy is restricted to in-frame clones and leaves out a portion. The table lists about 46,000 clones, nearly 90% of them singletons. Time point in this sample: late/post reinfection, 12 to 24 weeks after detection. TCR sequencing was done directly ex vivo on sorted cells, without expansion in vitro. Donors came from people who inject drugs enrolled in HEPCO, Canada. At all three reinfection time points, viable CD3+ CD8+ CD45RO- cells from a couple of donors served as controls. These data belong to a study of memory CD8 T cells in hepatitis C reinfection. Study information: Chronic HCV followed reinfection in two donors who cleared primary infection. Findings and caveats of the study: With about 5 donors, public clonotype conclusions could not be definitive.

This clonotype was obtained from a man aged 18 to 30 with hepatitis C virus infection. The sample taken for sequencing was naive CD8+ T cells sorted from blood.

The CDR3, as DNA: TGTGCCAGCAGCCGGACCCCCGGGGCCTACAATGAGCAGTTCTTC. Translation: CASSRTPGAYNEQFF. This sequence joins TRBV2 and TRBJ2-1; the D gene is possibly TRBD2 (5 bases). Between the trimmed V and J ends, which lost 6 bases and 2 bases, there was a span of 14 bases. The CDR3 covers 15 residues. Germline CDR1 is SNHLY and CDR2 is FYNNEI.